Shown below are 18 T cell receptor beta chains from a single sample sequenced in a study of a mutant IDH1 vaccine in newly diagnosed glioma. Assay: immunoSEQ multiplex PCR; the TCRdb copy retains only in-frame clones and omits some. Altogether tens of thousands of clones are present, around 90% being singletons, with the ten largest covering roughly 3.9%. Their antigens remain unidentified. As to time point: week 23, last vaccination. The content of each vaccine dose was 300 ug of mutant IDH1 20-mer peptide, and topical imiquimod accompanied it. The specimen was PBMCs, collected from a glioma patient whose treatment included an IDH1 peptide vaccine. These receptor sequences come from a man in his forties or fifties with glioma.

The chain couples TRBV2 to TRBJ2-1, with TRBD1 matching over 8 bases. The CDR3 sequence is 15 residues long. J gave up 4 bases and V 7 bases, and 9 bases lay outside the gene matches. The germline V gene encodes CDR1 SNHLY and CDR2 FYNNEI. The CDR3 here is CASITGGPTYNEQFF. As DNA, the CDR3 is TGTGCCAGCATCACAGGGGGGCCAACTTACAATGAGCAGTTCTTC.

CDR3 protein: CASALSRQETQYF. The CDR3 coding sequence is TGTGCCAGCGCCCTTTCCAGGCAAGAGACCCAGTACTTC. The chain joins TRBV7-6 to TRBJ2-5, with D unresolved. The CDR3 length is 13 residues. Trimming removed 8 bases at V and 2 bases at J, with 12 bases between. The germline CDR1 and CDR2 sequences are SGHVS and FNYEAQ.

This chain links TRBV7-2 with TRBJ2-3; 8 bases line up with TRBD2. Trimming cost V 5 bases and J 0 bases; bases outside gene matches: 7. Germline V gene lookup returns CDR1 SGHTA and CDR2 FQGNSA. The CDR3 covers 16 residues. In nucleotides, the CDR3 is TGTGCCAGCAGCCAAATGTCGGGGGGGAGCACAGATACGCAGTATTTT. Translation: CASSQMSGGSTDTQYF.

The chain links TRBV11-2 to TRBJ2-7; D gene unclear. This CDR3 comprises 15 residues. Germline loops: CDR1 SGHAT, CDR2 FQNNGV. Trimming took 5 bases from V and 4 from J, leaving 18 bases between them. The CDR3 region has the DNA TGTGCCAGCAGCAACCCGGTCCGGAGATTTTACGAGCAGTACTTC. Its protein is CASSNPVRRFYEQYF.

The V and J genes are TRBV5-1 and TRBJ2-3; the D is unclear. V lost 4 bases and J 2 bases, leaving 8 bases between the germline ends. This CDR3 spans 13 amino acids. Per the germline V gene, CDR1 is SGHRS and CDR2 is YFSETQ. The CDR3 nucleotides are TGCGCCAGCAGCACGGGTTACACAGATACGCAGTATTTT. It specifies CASSTGYTDTQYF.

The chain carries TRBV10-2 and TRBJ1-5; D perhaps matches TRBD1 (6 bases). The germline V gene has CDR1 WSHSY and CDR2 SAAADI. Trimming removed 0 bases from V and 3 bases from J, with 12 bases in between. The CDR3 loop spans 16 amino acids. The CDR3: CASSESLGGANQPQHF. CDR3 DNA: TGCGCCAGCAGTGAGTCGTTGGGGGGGGCCAATCAGCCCCAGCATTTT.

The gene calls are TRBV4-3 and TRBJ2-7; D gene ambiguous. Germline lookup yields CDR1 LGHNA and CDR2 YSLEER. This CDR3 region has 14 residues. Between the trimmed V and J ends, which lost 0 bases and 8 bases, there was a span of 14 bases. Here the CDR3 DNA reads TGCGCCAGCAGCCAAGATCGGTCGATGCTACAGCAGTACTTC. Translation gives CASSQDRSMLQQYF.

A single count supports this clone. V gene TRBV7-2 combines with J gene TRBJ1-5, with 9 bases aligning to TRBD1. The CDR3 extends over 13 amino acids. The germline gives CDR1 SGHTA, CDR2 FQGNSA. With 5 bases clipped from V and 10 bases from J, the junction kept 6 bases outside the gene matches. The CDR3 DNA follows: TGTGCCAGCAGCCGGGGACAGGGTTCACCCCAGCATTTT. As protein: CASSRGQGSPQHF.

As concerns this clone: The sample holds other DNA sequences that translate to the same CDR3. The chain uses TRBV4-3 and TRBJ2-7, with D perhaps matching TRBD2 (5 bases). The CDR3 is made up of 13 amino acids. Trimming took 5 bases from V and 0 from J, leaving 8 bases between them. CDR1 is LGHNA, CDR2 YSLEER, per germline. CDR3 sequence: CASSRGLSYEQYF. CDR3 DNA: TGCGCCAGCAGCAGAGGGCTCTCCTACGAGCAGTACTTC.

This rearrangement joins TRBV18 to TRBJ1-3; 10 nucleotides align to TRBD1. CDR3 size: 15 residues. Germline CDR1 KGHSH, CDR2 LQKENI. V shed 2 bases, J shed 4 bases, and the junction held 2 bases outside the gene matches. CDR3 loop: CASSPETGGGNTIYF. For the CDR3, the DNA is TGTGCCAGCTCACCAGAGACAGGGGGCGGAAACACCATATATTTT. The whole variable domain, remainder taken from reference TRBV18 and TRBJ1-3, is NAGVMQNPRHLVRRRGQEARLRCSPMKGHSHVYWYRQLPEEGLKFMVYLQKENIIDESGMPKERFSAEFPKEGPSILRIQQVVRGDSAAYFCASSPETGGGNTIYFGEGSWLTVV.

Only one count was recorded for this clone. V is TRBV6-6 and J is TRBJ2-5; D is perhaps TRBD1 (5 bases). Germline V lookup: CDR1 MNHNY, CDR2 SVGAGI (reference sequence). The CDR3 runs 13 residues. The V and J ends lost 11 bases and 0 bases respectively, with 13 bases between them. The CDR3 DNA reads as TGTGCCGGGGCAGGGTTACACCAAGAGACCCAGTACTTC. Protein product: CAGAGLHQETQYF.

CDR3 coding DNA: TGCAGCGTTGAAGTCCCGCCCGCCCCGGGGGCTTTCTTT. It encodes CSVEVPPAPGAFF. The genes are TRBV29-1 and TRBJ1-1; D call uncertain. The V end lost 1 base, the J end lost 11 bases, and 17 bases lay between the germline ends. The CDR3 is 13 amino acids. CDR1 and CDR2 (germline): SQVTM, ANQGSEA.

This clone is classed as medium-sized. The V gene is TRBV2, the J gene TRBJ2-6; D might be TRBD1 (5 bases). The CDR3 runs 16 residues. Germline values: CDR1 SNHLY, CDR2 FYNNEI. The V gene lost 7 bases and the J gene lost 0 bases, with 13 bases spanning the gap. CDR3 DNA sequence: TGTGCCAGCAATACGGACAACCCCTCTGGGGCCAACGTCCTGACTTTC. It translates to CASNTDNPSGANVLTF.

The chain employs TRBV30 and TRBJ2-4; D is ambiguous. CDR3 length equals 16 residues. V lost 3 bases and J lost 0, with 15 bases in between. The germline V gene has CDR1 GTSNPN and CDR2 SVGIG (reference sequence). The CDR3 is CAWSGRQTLAKNIQYF. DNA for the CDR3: TGTGCCTGGAGCGGACGCCAAACCCTAGCCAAAAACATTCAGTACTTC. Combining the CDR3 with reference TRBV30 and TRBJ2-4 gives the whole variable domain SQTIHQWPATLVQPVGSPLSLECTVEGTSNPNLYWYRQAAGRGLQLLFYSVGIGQISSEVPQNLSASRPQDRQFILSSKKLLLSDSGFYLCAWSGRQTLAKNIQYFGAGTRLSVL.

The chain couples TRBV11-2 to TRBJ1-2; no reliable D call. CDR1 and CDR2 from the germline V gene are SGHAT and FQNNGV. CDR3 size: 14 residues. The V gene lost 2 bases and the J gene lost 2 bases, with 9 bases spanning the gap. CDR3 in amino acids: CASSLRGPNYGYTF. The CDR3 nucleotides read TGTGCCAGCAGCTTACGGGGTCCGAACTATGGCTACACCTTC.

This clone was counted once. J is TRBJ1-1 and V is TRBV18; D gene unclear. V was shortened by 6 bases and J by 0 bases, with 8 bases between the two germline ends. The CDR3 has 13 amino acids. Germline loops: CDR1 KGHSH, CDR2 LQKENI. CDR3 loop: CASSLSVNTEAFF. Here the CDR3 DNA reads TGTGCCAGCTCCCTCTCCGTGAACACTGAAGCTTTCTTT.

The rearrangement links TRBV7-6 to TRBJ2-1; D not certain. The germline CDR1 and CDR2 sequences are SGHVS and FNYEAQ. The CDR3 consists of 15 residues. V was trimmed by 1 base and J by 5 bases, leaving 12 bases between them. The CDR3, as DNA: TGTGCCAGCAGCTTAGGGGTAGCCACACACAATGAGCAGTTCTTC. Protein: CASSLGVATHNEQFF.

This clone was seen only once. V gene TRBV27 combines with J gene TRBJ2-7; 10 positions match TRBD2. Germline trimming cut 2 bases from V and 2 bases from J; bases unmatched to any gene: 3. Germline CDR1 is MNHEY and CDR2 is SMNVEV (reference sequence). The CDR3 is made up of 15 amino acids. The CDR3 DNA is TGTGCCAGCAGTTTAAAGCTAGCGGGGGCCTACGAGCAGTACTTC. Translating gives CASSLKLAGAYEQYF.